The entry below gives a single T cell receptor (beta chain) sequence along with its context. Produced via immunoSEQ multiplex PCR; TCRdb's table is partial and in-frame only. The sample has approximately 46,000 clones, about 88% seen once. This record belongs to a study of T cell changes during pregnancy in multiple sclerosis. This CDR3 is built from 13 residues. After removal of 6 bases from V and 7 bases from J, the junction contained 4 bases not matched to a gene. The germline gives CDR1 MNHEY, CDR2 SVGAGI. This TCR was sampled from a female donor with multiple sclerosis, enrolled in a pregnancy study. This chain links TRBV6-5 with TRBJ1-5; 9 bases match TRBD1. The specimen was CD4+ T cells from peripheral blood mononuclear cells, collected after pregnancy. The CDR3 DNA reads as TGTGCCAGCAGACAGGGGGCGAGACAGCCCCAGCATTTT. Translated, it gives CASRQGARQPQHF.